Here is one TCR beta chain with its context. The antigen remains unidentified. Data came from immunoSEQ multiplex PCR; TCRdb stores just in-frame clones and leaves some out. The sample holds 35,000 to 45,000 clones, approximately 92% seen once. CDR3 length: 16 residues. Germline V gene sequence: CDR1 KGHSH, CDR2 LQKENI. Trimming stripped 1 base from V and 0 bases from J, with 12 bases between. The data are from a study of OX40 agonist ivuxolimab in advanced cancers. Across the study: Recorded diagnoses for dose-escalation patients were hepatocellular carcinoma, melanoma, renal cell or head and neck cancer.

Study observations and caveats: Low levels of normalized T-cell clonal expansion also appeared in some nonresponders.

The V and J genes are TRBV18 and TRBJ1-1; the D is unclear. Source: CD4+ or CD8+ T cells sorted from blood, taken in a trial of the OX40 agonist ivuxolimab. This clonotype originated in an adult with an advanced solid tumor such as melanoma, head and neck, liver or kidney cancer. The CDR3 bases are TGTGCCAGCTCACCACTTGGAGGGAGCATGAACACTGAAGCTTTCTTT. Protein product: CASSPLGGSMNTEAFF.